What follows is one TCR beta chain and its context. Its antigen is unknown. Within one base of it there is no much larger clone, and no base qualities were kept. This specimen includes other DNA sequences encoding the same CDR3. This record belongs to a study of blood T cell repertoires in COVID-19 (dated by TCRdb to 2018 to 2021). Turning to the overall study: Samples covering the acute and convalescent phases of COVID-19 were provided by collaborators in the United States, Italy and Spain. The material from the prospective study consisted of cDNA or gDNA derived from T cells, B-cell-depleted T cells, or PBMCs. Subjects who had been exposed to COVID-19, were actively infected with it, or had recovered from it provided the deeply sampled blood TCRbeta repertoires that made up the dataset. A freely available public database, intended as a resource for researchers studying the immune response to SARS-CoV-2, is where the repertoires were released. The samples were drawn from the first 160 participants of the ongoing ImmuneRACE study and from 950 to 1,500 subjects provided by 6 global collaborators. Sample metadata almost always included a de-identified subject ID, COVID-19 status, age in years and sex. Where HLA class I and class II types were available, the types were taken from metadata supplied by the sample provider, not from assay-based typing. Points the paper makes about the study in general: The amount of clinical and demographic metadata varied by source and participant and was provided uncurated.

V is cut back by 0 bases and J by 3 bases, with 0 bases in the junction unmatched. The CDR3 has 15 amino acids, counting the end cysteine and phenylalanine. Of all the DNA, just the CDR3 is kept, 45 bases in frame from base 1. Reading the germline V gene gives CDR1 SGHTA and CDR2 FQGNSA. Collaborating institutions collected whole blood in K2EDTA tubes following their own protocols. For TCRbeta analysis, collaborator samples were shipped as frozen whole blood, as isolated PBMCs, or as DNA extracted from either sample type. The immunoSEQ Assay, a bias-controlled multiplex PCR, was used to amplify TCRbeta CDR3 regions from genomic DNA. The study's processing was this. Within the assay, amplification of reference gene primers was used to estimate how many nucleated cells each sample contained. Sequence reads were collapsed and filtered to measure the absolute abundance of every unique TCRbeta CDR3 rearrangement. For each sample, productive Simpson clonality was calculated as the square root of Simpson's diversity index over productive rearrangements. TCRdb retrieved this table from immuneACCESS and kept in-frame rearrangements only. Not all clones are present; in checked studies, unresolved V genes account for under half, and no reason is known for the remainder. That table is the source of V, J and clone size, and D and trimming were worked out from the DNA. The sample table records around 150,000 clones; around 84% of these occur just once. 0.8% to 1.2% of the sample goes to the ten largest clones.

The TCR originated in a man aged 40-50 years with acute or convalescent COVID-19. Rearrangement joined TRBV7-2 to TRBJ2-3; TRBD2 lines up with 10 middle nucleotides. The material sequenced was peripheral blood. Read as DNA, the sequence is TGTGCCAGCAGCTTAGCTAGCGGGGGGACAGATACGCAGTATTTT. The translation is CASSLASGGTDTQYF.